This TCR beta chain was sequenced during a study of T cells in women clearing cervical HPV infection. Background on the study: Women with histologically confirmed HPV16-related CIN3 or worse, 2 with invasive cancer, served as cases.

Findings and limits, study-wide: Cases carried less TRBV6-7 than controls: roughly 0.11% versus 0.16%. Repertoire richness, not evenness, was significantly elevated in CIN3+ cases versus controls.

CDR1 is MNHNS, CDR2 SASEGT, per germline. The CDR3 extends over 15 amino acids. Notes on this clone: Its matching antigen is unknown. The sequenced fragment ends 3 residues before the CDR3 boundary, so the rest is inferred from the germline J gene.

Sequencing used immunoSEQ multiplex PCR; TCRdb keeps in-frame clones, though not all of them. The sample holds about 26,000 clones. The J gene is TRBJ2-3, the V gene TRBV6-1, with D possibly matching TRBD2 (5 bases). The sample consisted of blood buffy coat. The clonotype was recovered from a woman between 18 and 75 years old with a cervical HPV16 infection that either progressed to CIN3+ or cleared (not recorded which). The covered CDR3 bases are TGTGCCAGCAGTGAAGGGGCGGGCTCCCAAGAGACG. Translating gives CASSEGAGSQET. The full CDR3 sequence reads CASSEGAGSQETQYF.